This TCR beta chain appears in the sequencing data of a study of beta chain features in type 1 diabetes. Study summary: Age, gender, cell numbers and subset yield matched between patients and controls.

Study outcomes and limitations: In every one of the four CD4+ subsets, TCRB CDR3s were moderately but significantly shorter in Type 1 diabetes patients.

Every isolated RNA sample was fully reverse transcribed, so sequencing captured expressed TCRB transcripts. Sequencing of naive, central memory and regulatory T cell samples gave an average of roughly 4 million reads. Sequenced by immunoSEQ multiplex PCR; TCRdb stores in-frame clones only, minus some. The data contain 860,000 or so clones, roughly 17% of them singletons. The CDR3 sequence is 14 residues long. J lost 5 bases, V lost 3 bases, and 9 bases had no gene match. Germline CDR1 and CDR2: SQVTM and ANQGSEA. A note on this clone: Its antigen is still unknown. This CDR3 is also generated by other DNA sequences in the sample.

The chain carries TRBV29-1 and TRBJ2-5; TRBD2 matches 7 bases. Sequencing input: naive CD4+ T cells from blood. The clonotype was recovered from a woman younger than 35 in good health. The CDR3 coding sequence is TGCAGCGTTGATTCGCGGGGGTGGAGTGAGACCCAGTACTTC. It translates to CSVDSRGWSETQYF.